The rows below give T cell receptor beta chains drawn from one sample of a study of identical twins. Each CDR3 protein gets one entry after TCRdb re-called the 5' RACE reads with MiXCR. The sample lists about 810,000 distinct CDR3 sequences, 9% to 15% occurring once. The same sample was also studied in work on yellow fever vaccine responses in identical twins.

What was sequenced was PBMCs. The receptor set was obtained from a woman under 30 in good health. The CDR3 runs from the conserved cysteine through the conserved F or W. Each record gives: D gene, V gene, J gene, clone size, CDR3 DNA, CDR3 protein. A D gene is named only where the DNA matches it firmly. Clone size, where shown, is once, few, many, or a class for clones that have expanded.

TRBD2,TRBV12-3/TRBV12-4,TRBJ2-3,many,TGTGCCAGCAGTCTCAGGACTAGCGGTAGCACAGATACGCAGTATTTT,CASSLRTSGSTDTQYF
NA,TRBV12-3/TRBV12-4,TRBJ2-1,NA,TGTGCCAGCAGTTTAGATTGGGCAGCTAGCTCCTACAATGAGCAGTTCTTC,CASSLDWAASSYNEQFF
TRBD1,TRBV28,TRBJ2-5,few,TGTGCCAGCAGTACTAGACAGGGTGAAGAGACCCAGTACTTC,CASSTRQGEETQYF
TRBD2,TRBV28,TRBJ2-5,few,TGTGCCAGCAGTTTAGGGGCTAGCGGGAGGGCGTGGGAGACCCAGTACTTC,CASSLGASGRAWETQYF
TRBD1,TRBV6-1,TRBJ2-2,NA,TGTGCCAGCAGCGCGGCGAGGGGGCCGGGCGGGGAGCTGTTTTTT,CASSAARGPGGELFF
TRBD1,TRBV15,TRBJ1-2,few,TGTGCCACCAGCAGAGGAGCAGGGGGCGCCCCTGCCTATGGCTACACCTTC,CATSRGAGGAPAYGYTF
NA,TRBV7-2,TRBJ2-1,few,TGTGCCAGCAGCTTAAGAGGAGGGGGGGTTACCTACAATGAGCAGTTCTTC,CASSLRGGGVTYNEQFF
NA,TRBV25-1,TRBJ2-3,NA,TGTGCCAGCTGGGGGACGGGTAGCACAGATACGCAGTATTTT,CASWGTGSTDTQYF
TRBD2,TRBV11-2,TRBJ2-2,few,TGTGCCAGCAGCTTCTTTAGCGGGAGGCTGATCGGGACCGGGGAGCTGTTTTTT,CASSFFSGRLIGTGELFF
NA,TRBV20-1,TRBJ1-4,few,TGCAGTGCTAGGGACAGCCGATATGAAAAACTGTTTTTT,CSARDSRYEKLFF
TRBD2,TRBV29-1,TRBJ2-1,NA,TGCAGCGTTGAAATGGAAACGTTTCTAGCGGGTGGTTACAATGAGCAGTTCTTC,CSVEMETFLAGGYNEQFF
NA,TRBV18,TRBJ1-2,many,TGTGCCAGCTCACCGTCCACCGACTATGGCTACACCTTC,CASSPSTDYGYTF
NA,TRBV2,TRBJ2-1,NA,TGTGCCAGCCGATTCGACCTTGTTTGGGAGCAGTTCTTC,CASRFDLVWEQFF
NA,TRBV5-1,TRBJ2-2,few,TGCGCCAGCAAACTGACTAGTGGAGGCACCGGGGAGCTGTTTTTT,CASKLTSGGTGELFF
TRBD2,TRBV14,TRBJ2-2,NA,TGTGCCAGCAGCCAAGTCCCGGGACTAGGGGCCGGGGAGCTGTTTTTT,CASSQVPGLGAGELFF
NA,TRBV6-1,TRBJ1-2,many,TGTGCCAGCAGCTCTCCGGGACCCGGGAGGGGTGGCTACACCTTC,CASSSPGPGRGGYTF
NA,TRBV20-1,TRBJ1-1,NA,TGCAGTGCTTTCTCCCCCCGGGGCACTGAAGCTTTCTTT,CSAFSPRGTEAFF
NA,TRBV10-3,TRBJ2-7,few,TGTGCCATCACAGACTCTGTTTCTGGGGCCTACGAGCAGTACTTC,CAITDSVSGAYEQYF
NA,TRBV20-1,TRBJ1-1,NA,TGCAGTGCTAGGACAGAAGCGAACACTGAAGCTTTCTTT,CSARTEANTEAFF
NA,TRBV7-8,TRBJ2-3,NA,TGTGCCAGCAGCCTACACCCACAGATTAGCACAGATACGCAGTATTTT,CASSLHPQISTDTQYF
NA,TRBV3-1,TRBJ2-1,many,TGTGCCAGCAGCCAGGGTAAATATGAGCAGTTCTTC,CASSQGKYEQFF
NA,TRBV10-3,TRBJ2-7,few,TGTGCCATCAGTGATGCTACGACAACGGGCTCCTACGAGCAGTACTTC,CAISDATTTGSYEQYF
TRBD1,TRBV5-1,TRBJ1-2,many,TGCGCCAGCAGCCCAGGGGGATTCGACTATGGCTACACCTTC,CASSPGGFDYGYTF